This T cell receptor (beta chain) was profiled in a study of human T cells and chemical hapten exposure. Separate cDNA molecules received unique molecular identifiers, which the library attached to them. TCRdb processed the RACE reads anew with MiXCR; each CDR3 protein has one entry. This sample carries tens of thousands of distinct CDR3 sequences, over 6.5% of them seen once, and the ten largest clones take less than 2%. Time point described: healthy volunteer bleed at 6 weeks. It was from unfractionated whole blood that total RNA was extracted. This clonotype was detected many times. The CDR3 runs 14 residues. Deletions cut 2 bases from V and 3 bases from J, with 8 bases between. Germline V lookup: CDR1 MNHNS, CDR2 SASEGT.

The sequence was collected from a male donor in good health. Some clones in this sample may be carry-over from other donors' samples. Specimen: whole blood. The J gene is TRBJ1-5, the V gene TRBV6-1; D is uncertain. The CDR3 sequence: CASSESRTNQPQHF. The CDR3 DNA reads TGTGCCAGCAGTGAATCCAGGACCAATCAGCCCCAGCATTTT.